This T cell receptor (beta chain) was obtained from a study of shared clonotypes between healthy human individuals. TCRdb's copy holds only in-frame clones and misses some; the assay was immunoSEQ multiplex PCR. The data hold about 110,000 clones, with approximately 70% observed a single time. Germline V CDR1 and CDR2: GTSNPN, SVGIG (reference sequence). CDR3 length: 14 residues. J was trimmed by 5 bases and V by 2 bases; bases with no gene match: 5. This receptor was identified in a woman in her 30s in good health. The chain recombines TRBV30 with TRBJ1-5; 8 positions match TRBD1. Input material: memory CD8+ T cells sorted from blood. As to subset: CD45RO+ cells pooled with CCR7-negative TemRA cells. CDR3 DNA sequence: TGTGCCTGGAGTTGGGAGGACAGGGATCAGCCCCAGCATTTT. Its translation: CAWSWEDRDQPQHF.